This T cell receptor beta chain is drawn from a study of blood T cells in healthy people across ages. A second PCR of about 7 to 12 cycles used a sample-barcoded 5' primer and a J-beta primer mix. TCRdb reanalysed the 5' RACE reads using MiXCR and keeps one entry per CDR3 protein. This table has some 1 million distinct CDR3 sequences, around 45% appearing once. Germline V gene lookup returns CDR1 MNHNS and CDR2 SASEGT. J was trimmed by 6 bases and V by 6 bases; bases with no gene match: 6. The CDR3 is 14 residues long. What was sequenced was blood. This chain connects TRBV6-1 to TRBJ2-3; 10 nucleotides match TRBD2. The source of this sequence is a woman aged 60 to 75 in good health. The CDR3 bases are TGTGCCAGCAGAGCGGGAGGGGGGGTCGATACGCAGTATTTT. Its protein product is CASRAGGGVDTQYF.